The source of this TCR beta chain is a study of blood T cell repertoires in COVID-19. At the level of the study: The United States, Italy and Spain provided the acute and convalescent COVID-19 samples. PBMCs, B-cell-depleted T cells, or T cells were the source of the cDNA or gDNA that made up the material.

Authors' data handling: Amplification from reference gene primers served as the basis for estimated nucleated cell counts. TCRdb's copy holds only in-frame clones and misses some; the assay was immunoSEQ multiplex PCR. V, J and clone size are taken as reported in that table, and D and trimming were inferred from the DNA itself. The repertoire holds 55,000 to 70,000 clones, with around 79% as singletons. Germline V gene lookup returns CDR1 KGHSH and CDR2 LQKENI. The CDR3 sequence is 18 residues long. The trim removed 6 bases at V and 7 bases at J, leaving 23 bases unmatched. The specimen was peripheral blood. The TCR comes from a man aged 60 to 75 with acute or convalescent COVID-19. The chain employs TRBV18 and TRBJ1-1; 7 bases agree with TRBD1. The CDR3 coding sequence is TGTGCCAGCTCCCCCCAGAGGCCACAGGGGAGGTTCCCGAGTGAAGCTTTCTTT. Translation: CASSPQRPQGRFPSEAFF.